What follows are 15 T cell receptor beta chains derived from one specimen sequenced in a study of early T cells in non-severe SARS-CoV-2 infection. In TCRdb, the 5' RACE reads were re-called with MiXCR into one record per CDR3 protein. The sample has 90,000 to 130,000 distinct CDR3 sequences, around 13% seen once; the top ten hold around 3.7%. The material sequenced was whole blood, taken at baseline. The source of these receptors is an adult who was a healthcare worker with PCR-confirmed SARS-CoV-2 infection or an uninfected control (not recorded which).

The V and J genes are TRBV30 and TRBJ2-3, with no clear D. From germline, CDR1 is GTSNPN and CDR2 SVGIG (reference sequence). V shed 1 base and J shed 1 base, with 9 bases lying between them. This CDR3 has 14 amino acids. CDR3 nucleotide sequence: TGTGCCTGGAGTGGGGCTTCCCGCACAGATACGCAGTATTTT. It is translated as CAWSGASRTDTQYF. The variable domain in full, completed from reference TRBV30 and TRBJ2-3, reads SQTIHQWPATLVQPVGSPLSLECTVEGTSNPNLYWYRQAAGRGLQLLFYSVGIGQISSEVPQNLSASRPQDRQFILSSKKLLLSDSGFYLCAWSGASRTDTQYFGPGTRLTVL.

This clonotype was counted many times. The chain links TRBV9 to TRBJ2-2, with 8 bases fitting TRBD2. The CDR3 has 16 residues. V dropped 0 bases and J dropped 1; count of bases not matched to a gene: 2. CDR1 and CDR2 from the germline V gene are SGDLS and YYNGEE. The CDR3 loop reads CASSVGREGNTGELFF. The CDR3 DNA sequence: TGTGCCAGCAGCGTAGGACGGGAGGGGAACACCGGGGAGCTGTTTTTT.

This clonotype has only a few counts. This chain joins TRBV25-1 and TRBJ1-1; no definite D call. The CDR3 sequence is 14 residues long. Germline V CDR1 and CDR2: MGHDK, SYGVNS. Trimming cost V 5 bases and J 3 bases, with 13 bases left between them. CDR3 nucleotides: TGTGCCAGCAGTCGATCCTGGGCAGACACTGAAGCTTTCTTT. Its protein product is CASSRSWADTEAFF.

V gene TRBV10-3 combines with J gene TRBJ2-7, with D unclear. Trimming removed 2 bases from V and 2 bases from J, with 10 bases in between. This CDR3 comprises 14 residues. In germline, CDR1 is ENHRY, CDR2 SYGVKD. CDR3 DNA sequence: TGTGCCATCAGTGAGGCTAGGACCACCTACGAGCAGTACTTC. It specifies CAISEARTTYEQYF.

The V gene is TRBV20-1, the J gene TRBJ1-3; 7 bases align to TRBD1. The V segment lost 5 bases and the J segment 3 bases; nucleotides outside the gene matches: 13. The CDR3 spans 16 residues. CDR1 and CDR2 (germline): DFQATT, SNEGSKA (reference sequence). CDR3 region: CSAFLRTGKGGNTIYF. DNA for the CDR3: TGCAGTGCTTTCCTTAGGACAGGAAAAGGTGGAAACACCATATATTTT.

This sequence joins TRBV3-1 and TRBJ2-7; 8 nucleotides align to TRBD1. Germline V gene lookup returns CDR1 LGHDT and CDR2 YNNKEL (reference sequence). This CDR3 is built from 16 residues. Trimming at V came to 5 bases and at J to 4 bases, leaving 13 bases not matched to a gene. CDR3 loop: CASSNKLRDRRYEQYF. The DNA for the CDR3 is TGTGCCAGCAGCAACAAACTCCGGGACAGGAGATACGAGCAGTACTTC.

This clonotype was observed at least ten times. The chain has TRBV5-1 and TRBJ1-1, with D possibly matching TRBD1 (6 bases). Per the germline V gene, CDR1 is SGHRS and CDR2 is YFSETQ. Trimming left V 4 bases short and J 4 bases short, with 17 bases between. The CDR3 consists of 15 residues. This CDR3 is CASSAIQGSSTEAFF. The DNA for the CDR3 is TGCGCCAGCAGCGCCATACAGGGTTCGAGCACTGAAGCTTTCTTT.

This clonotype was observed many times. The chain has TRBV18 and TRBJ2-7; 9 bases match TRBD1. The CDR3 sequence is 15 residues long. Trimming cost V 2 bases and J 11 bases; bases outside gene matches: 13. From germline, CDR1 is KGHSH and CDR2 LQKENI. CDR3 bases: TGTGCCAGCTCACCAGATTCTCGGACAGGGGAGAGAAAGTACTTC. Its protein is CASSPDSRTGERKYF. The full variable domain, rest sourced from reference TRBV18 and TRBJ2-7, is NAGVMQNPRHLVRRRGQEARLRCSPMKGHSHVYWYRQLPEEGLKFMVYLQKENIIDESGMPKERFSAEFPKEGPSILRIQQVVRGDSAAYFCASSPDSRTGERKYFGPGTRLTVT.

The V and J genes are TRBV2 and TRBJ2-7; 7 bases line up with TRBD2. From germline, CDR1 is SNHLY and CDR2 FYNNEI. J was trimmed by 3 bases and V by 9 bases; bases with no gene match: 5. The length of the CDR3 is 12 residues. The CDR3 DNA is TGTGCCAGGGGAGGGGCCGGCTACGAGCAGTACTTC. As protein: CARGGAGYEQYF.

V and J are TRBV29-1 and TRBJ2-7; TRBD2 is a possible D gene (5 bases). The CDR3 runs to 10 residues. V lost 4 bases and J 8 bases, leaving 9 bases between the germline ends. The V gene's germline CDR1 is SQVTM and CDR2 ANQGSEA. Here the CDR3 reads CSVGEGKQYF. The CDR3 DNA reads as TGCAGCGTTGGAGAGGGAAAGCAGTACTTC.

The chain employs TRBV3-1 and TRBJ2-3, with 10 nucleotides matching TRBD2. Germline V lookup: CDR1 LGHDT, CDR2 YNNKEL (reference sequence). J was trimmed by 2 bases and V by 2 bases; bases with no gene match: 7. The length of the CDR3 is 17 residues. The CDR3 reads CASSQPGTSAYTDTQYF. DNA of the CDR3: TGTGCCAGCAGCCAACCCGGGACTAGCGCGTACACAGATACGCAGTATTTT.

This clonotype occurred many times. The chain links TRBV7-8 to TRBJ1-4, with D unresolved. The V end was cut by 2 bases, the J end by 11 bases, with 15 bases between. The germline CDR1 and CDR2 sequences are SGHVS and FQNEAQ. The CDR3 has 14 residues. The CDR3, as DNA: TGTGCCAGCAGCTTACCCGCGACGCAAGGCAAACTGTTTTTT. The encoded protein is CASSLPATQGKLFF.

CDR3 protein: CASSQSAASGYTF. Here the CDR3 DNA reads TGTGCCAGCAGCCAGTCCGCTGCCAGTGGCTACACCTTC. The chain is built from TRBV4-2 and TRBJ1-2, with D unclear. Germline V gene sequence: CDR1 LGHNA, CDR2 YNFKEQ. Trimming cost V 3 bases and J 7 bases, with 12 bases left between them. The CDR3 contains 13 residues.

A note on this clonotype: The junction and the germline gene differ at one end; a read error may be behind it. The chain links TRBV7-6 to TRBJ2-7; possible D gene TRBD2, 6 bases. CDR3 size: 13 residues. From germline, CDR1 is SGHVS and CDR2 FNYEAQ. Written as DNA, the CDR3 is TGTGCCAGCAGCCGGGGTCGGGGGTACGTGCAGTACTTC. Translating it yields CASSRGRGYVQYF.

The V call is TRBV7-3, the J call TRBJ1-3, with TRBD1 as a possible D gene (5 bases). There are 14 residues in the CDR3. V was cut by 5 bases and J by 4 bases, with 12 bases left in between. From germline, CDR1 is SGHTA and CDR2 FQGTGA. CDR3 DNA: TGTGCCAGCAGCCCCGAGGGGTCAGGAAACACCATATATTTT. It yields the protein CASSPEGSGNTIYF.